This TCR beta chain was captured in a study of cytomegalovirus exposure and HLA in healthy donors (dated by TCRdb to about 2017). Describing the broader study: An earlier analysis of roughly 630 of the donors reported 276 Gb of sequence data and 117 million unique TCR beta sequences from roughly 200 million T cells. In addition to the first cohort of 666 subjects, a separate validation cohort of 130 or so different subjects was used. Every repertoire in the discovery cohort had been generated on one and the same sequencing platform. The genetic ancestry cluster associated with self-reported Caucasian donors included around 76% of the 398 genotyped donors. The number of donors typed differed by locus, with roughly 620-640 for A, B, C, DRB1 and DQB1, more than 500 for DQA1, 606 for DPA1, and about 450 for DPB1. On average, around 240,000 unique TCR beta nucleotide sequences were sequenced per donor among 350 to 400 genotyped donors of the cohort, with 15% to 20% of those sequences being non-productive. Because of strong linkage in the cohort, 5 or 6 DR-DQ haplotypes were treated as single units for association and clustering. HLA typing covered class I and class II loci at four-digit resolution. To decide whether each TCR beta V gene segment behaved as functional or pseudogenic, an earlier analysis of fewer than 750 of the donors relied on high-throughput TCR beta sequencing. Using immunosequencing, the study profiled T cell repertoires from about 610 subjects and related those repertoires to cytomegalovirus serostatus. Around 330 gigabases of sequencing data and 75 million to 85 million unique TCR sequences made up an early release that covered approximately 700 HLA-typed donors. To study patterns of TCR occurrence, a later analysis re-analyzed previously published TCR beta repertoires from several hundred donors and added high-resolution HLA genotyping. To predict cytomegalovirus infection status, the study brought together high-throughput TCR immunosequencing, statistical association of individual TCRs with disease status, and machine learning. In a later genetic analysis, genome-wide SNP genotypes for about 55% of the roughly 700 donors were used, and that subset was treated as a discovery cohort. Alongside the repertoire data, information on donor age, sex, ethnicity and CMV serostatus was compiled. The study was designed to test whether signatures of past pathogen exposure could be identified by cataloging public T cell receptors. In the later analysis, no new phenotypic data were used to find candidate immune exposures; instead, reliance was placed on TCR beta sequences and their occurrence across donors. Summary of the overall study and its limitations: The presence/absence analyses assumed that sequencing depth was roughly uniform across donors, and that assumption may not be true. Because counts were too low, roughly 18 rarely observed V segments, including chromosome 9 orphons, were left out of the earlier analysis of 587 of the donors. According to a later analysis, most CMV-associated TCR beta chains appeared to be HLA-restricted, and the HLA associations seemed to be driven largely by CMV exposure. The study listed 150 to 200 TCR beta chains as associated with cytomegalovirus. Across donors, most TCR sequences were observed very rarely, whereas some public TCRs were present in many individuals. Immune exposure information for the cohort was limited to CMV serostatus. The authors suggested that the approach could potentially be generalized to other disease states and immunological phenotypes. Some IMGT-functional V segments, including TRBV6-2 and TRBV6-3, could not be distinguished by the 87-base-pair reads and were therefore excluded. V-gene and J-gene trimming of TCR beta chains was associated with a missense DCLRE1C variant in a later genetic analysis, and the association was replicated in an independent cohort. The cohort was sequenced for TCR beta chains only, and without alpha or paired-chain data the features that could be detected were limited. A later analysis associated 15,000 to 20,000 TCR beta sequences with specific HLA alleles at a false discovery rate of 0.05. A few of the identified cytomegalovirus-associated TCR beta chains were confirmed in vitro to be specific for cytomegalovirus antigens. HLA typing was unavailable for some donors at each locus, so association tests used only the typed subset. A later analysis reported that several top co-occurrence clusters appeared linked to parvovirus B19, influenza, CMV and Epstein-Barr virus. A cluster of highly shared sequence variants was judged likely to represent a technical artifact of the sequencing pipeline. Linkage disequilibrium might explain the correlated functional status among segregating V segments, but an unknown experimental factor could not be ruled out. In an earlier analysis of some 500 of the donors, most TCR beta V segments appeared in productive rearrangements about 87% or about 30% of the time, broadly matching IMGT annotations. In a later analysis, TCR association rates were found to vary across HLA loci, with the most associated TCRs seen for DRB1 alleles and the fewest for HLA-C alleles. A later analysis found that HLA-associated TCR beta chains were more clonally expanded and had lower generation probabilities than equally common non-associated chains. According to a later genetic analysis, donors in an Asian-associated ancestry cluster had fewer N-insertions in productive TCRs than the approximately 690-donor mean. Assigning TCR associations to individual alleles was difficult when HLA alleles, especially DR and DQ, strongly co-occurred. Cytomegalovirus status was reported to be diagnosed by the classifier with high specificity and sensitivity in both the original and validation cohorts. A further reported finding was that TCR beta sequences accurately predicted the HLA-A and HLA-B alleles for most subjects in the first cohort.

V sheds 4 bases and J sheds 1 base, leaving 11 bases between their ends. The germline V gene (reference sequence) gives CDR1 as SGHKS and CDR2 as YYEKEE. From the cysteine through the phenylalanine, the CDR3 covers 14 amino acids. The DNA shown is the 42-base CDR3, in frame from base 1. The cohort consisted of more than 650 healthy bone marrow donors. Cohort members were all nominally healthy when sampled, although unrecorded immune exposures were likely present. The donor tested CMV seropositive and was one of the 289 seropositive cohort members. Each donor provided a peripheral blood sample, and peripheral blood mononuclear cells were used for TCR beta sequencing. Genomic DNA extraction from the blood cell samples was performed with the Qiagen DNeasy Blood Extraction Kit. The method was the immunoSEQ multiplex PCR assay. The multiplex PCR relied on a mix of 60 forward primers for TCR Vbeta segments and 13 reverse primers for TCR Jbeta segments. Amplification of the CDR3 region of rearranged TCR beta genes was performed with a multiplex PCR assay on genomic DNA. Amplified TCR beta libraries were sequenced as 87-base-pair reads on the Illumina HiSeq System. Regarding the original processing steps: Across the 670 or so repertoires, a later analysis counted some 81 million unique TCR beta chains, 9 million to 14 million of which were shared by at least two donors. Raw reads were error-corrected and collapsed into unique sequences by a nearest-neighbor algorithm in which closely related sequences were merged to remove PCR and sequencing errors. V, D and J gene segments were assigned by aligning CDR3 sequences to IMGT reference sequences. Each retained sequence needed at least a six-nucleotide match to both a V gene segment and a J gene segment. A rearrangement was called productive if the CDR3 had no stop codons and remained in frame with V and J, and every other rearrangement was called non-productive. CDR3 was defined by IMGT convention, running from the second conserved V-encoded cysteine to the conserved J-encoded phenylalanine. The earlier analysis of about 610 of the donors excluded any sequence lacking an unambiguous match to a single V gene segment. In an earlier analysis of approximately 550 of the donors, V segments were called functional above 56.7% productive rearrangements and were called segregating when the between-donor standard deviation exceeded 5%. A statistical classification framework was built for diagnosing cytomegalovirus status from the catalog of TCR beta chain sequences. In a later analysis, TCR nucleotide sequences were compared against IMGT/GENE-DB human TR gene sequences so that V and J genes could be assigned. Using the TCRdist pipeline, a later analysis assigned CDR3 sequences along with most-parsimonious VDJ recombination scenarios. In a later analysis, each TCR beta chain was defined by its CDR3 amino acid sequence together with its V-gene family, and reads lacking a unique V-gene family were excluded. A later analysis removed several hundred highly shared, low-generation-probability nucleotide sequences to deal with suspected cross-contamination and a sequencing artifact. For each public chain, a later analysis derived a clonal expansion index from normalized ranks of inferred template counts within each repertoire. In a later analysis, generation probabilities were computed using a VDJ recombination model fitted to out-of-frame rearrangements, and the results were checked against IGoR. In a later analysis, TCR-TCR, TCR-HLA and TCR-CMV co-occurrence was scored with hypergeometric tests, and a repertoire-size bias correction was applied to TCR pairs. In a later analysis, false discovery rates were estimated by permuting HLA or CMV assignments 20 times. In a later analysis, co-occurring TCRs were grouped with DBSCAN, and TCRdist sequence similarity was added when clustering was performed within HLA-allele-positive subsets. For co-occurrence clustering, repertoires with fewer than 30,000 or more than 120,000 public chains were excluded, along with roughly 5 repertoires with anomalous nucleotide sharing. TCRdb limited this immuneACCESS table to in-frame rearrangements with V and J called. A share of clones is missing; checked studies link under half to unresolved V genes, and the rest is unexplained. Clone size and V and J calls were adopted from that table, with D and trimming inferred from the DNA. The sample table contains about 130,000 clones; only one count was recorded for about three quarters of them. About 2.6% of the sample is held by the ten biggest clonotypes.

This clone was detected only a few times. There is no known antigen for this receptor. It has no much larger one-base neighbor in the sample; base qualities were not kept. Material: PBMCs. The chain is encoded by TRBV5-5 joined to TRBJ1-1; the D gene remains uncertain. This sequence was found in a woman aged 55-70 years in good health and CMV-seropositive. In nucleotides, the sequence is TGTGCCAGCAGCACGGGGTCTTGGAACACTGAAGCTTTCTTT. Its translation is CASSTGSWNTEAFF.